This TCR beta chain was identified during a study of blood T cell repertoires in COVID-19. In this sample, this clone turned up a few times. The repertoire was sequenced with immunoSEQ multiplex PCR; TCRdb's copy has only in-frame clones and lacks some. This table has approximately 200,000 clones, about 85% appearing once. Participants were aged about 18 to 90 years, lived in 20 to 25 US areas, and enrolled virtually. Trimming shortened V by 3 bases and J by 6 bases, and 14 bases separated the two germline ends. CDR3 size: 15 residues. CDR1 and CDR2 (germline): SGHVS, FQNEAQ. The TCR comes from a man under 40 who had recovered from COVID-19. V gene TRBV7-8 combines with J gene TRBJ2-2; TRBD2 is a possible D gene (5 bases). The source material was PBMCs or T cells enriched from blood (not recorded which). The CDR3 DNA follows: TGTGCCAGCAGCTTTAACCTAGCAGTCCCCGGGGAGCTGTTTTTT. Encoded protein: CASSFNLAVPGELFF.